Sequencing of this T cell receptor beta chain was carried out in a study of neurological immune-mediated disorders. Whole-study findings and limits: No CDR3 amino acid sequences were shared by expanded clones across subjects, suggesting private repertoires in all groups.

The unsorted libraries originated from 2 million PBMCs kept at -80 C. In this sample, this clonotype turned up once. What it recognizes is unknown. This CDR3 is 15 amino acids long. Germline CDR1 is SQVTM and CDR2 is ANQGSEA. Unmatched junction bases numbered 12, after V lost 3 bases and J lost 9 bases. MiXCR, applied by TCRdb to the 5' RACE reads, yields one record per CDR3 protein. The data contain some 24,000 distinct CDR3 sequences, about an eighth of them singletons. This rearrangement joins TRBV29-1 to TRBJ2-2; the match to TRBD2 covers 8 bases. This TCR derives from a woman between 35 and 50 years old with HTLV-1-associated myelopathy (HAM/TSP). What was sequenced was PBMCs. The chain's CDR3 is CSVEPSGGMTWELFF. The CDR3 region has the DNA TGCAGCGTTGAGCCCAGCGGGGGCATGACCTGGGAGCTGTTTTTT.